These 3 T cell receptor beta chains were all obtained from the same sample, sequenced in a study of Graves' ophthalmopathy and Graves' hyperthyroidism. RNA transcripts served as template for amplifying TCR beta CDR3 sequences. HTBI primers were used in a first-round RT-PCR, which preceded a second-round multiplex PCR. TCRdb independently ran MiXCR on the multiplex PCR reads; one entry per CDR3 protein. The sample consists of about 600,000 distinct CDR3 sequences, 35% to 40% of them appearing once. Sequencing was done on a sample of peripheral blood or thyroid tissue (not recorded which). All receptors derive from an adult man with Graves' hyperthyroidism.

About this clonotype: A much larger clone is a single base away; this may be a read error. The chain is built from TRBV5-4 and TRBJ1-1; D is uncertain. The CDR3 runs 13 residues. Germline CDR1 SGHNT, CDR2 YYREEE (reference sequence). CDR3 loop: CASSQDANTEAFF. CDR3 DNA: TGCGCCAGCAGCCAAGATGCGAACACTGAAGCTTTCTTT.

The gene calls are TRBV7-2 and TRBJ2-3, with 14 bases that match TRBD2. The CDR3 covers 15 residues. Germline V gene data show CDR1 as SGHTA and CDR2 as FQGNSA. V shed 6 bases and J 4 bases; nucleotides not matched to a gene: 3. CDR3 protein: CASRPGLAGADTQYF. DNA of the CDR3: TGTGCCAGCAGACCGGGACTAGCGGGGGCAGATACGCAGTATTTT.

This clonotype was seen at least ten times. The CDR3 nucleotides read TGTGCTAGTGGCACGGGACAGGGGGTCCATGAAGCTTTCTTT. Amino acid sequence: CASGTGQGVHEAFF. J is TRBJ1-1 and V is TRBV12-5; TRBD1 agrees at 11 bases. The germline V gene has CDR1 LGHNT and CDR2 FRNRAP. The V gene end was trimmed by 6 bases and the J gene end by 7 bases; junction bases not matched to a gene: 7. The CDR3 loop spans 14 amino acids.